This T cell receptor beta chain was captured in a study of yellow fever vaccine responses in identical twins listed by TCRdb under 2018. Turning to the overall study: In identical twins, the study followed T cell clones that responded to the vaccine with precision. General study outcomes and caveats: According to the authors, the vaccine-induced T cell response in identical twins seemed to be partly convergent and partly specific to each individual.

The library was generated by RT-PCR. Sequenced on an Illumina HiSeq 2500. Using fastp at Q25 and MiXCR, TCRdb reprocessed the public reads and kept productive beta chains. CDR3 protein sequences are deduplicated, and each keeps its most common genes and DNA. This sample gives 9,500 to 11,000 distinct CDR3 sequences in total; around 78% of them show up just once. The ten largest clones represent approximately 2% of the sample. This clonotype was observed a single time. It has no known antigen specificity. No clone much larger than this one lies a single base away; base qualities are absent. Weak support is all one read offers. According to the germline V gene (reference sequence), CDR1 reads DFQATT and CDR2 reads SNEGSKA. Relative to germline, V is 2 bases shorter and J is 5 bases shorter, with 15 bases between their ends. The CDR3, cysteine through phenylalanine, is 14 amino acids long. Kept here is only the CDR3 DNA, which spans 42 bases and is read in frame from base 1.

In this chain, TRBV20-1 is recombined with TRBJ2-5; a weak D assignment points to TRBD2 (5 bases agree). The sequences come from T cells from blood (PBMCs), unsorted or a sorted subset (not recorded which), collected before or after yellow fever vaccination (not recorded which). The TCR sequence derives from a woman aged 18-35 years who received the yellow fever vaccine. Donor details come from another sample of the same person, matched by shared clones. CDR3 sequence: CSARLASGLETQYF. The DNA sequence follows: TGCAGTGCTAGATTGGCCAGCGGCTTGGAGACCCAGTACTTC.